The clone carrying this TCR beta chain was found a few times. What it recognizes is unknown. These data come from a study of T cell responses to AZD1222 COVID-19 vaccine. Findings and caveats of the study: Spike-specific TCR breadth rose after two AZD1222 doses, and depth rose as well. Nearly half of unique spike-specific TCRs reportedly avoided B.1.351 and B.1.1.7 mutated regions.

Generated by immunoSEQ multiplex PCR, the TCRdb table keeps only in-frame clones and is missing some. The table lists 110,000 or so clones, 88% of them singletons. The CDR3 length is 15 residues. With 6 bases removed from V and 4 bases from J, the gap between germline ends came to 19 bases. Germline CDR1 is SGHDN and CDR2 is FVKESK. The V gene is TRBV14, the J gene TRBJ2-7, with D possibly matching TRBD2 (6 bases). Sequencing used peripheral blood, obtained on day 0 of AZD1222 vaccination. The TCR originated in an adult in good health. Here the CDR3 DNA reads TGTGCCAGCAGTCGCGCGCCCCCCGGGAGTTACGAGCAGTACTTC. Translation: CASSRAPPGSYEQYF.